This paragraph covers one TCR beta chain sequence. The antigen is undetermined. The data were obtained in a study of shared clonotypes between healthy human individuals. Study information: Plates per donor: three CD4 naive, three CD4 memory, two CD8 naive, one CD8 memory. Study outcomes and limitations: Only blood samples were collected, and tissue repertoires likely differ. Rarefaction demonstrated incomplete sorted-subset sequencing despite large depth.

Here immunoSEQ multiplex PCR was the method, and the copy in TCRdb shows in-frame clones only, minus some. The table shows approximately 2.4 million clones, with roughly 95% occurring only once. V was trimmed by 3 bases and J by 2 bases, leaving 9 bases between them. This CDR3 spans 14 amino acids. Germline CDR1 and CDR2: LNHDA and SQIVND (reference sequence). Subsets obtained from CD4+ cells comprised CD45RA+ naive and CD45RA-negative memory cells. Input material: naive CD4+ T cells sorted from blood. Subset reported: CD45RA+ positively selected. The chain combines TRBV19 with TRBJ2-3, with D possibly TRBD1 on 6 matching bases. The receptor comes from a young man in good health. This CDR3 is CASSIGDNTDTQYF. Written as DNA, the CDR3 is TGTGCCAGTAGTATCGGGGACAACACAGATACGCAGTATTTT.